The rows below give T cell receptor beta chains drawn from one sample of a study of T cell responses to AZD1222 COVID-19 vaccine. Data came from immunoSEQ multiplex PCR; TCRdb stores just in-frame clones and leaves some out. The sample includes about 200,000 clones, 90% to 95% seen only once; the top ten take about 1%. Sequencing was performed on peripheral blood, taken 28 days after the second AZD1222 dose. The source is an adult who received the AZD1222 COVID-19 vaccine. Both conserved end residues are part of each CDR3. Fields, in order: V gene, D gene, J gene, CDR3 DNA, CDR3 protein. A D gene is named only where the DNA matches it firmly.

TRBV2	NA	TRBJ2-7	TGTGCCAGCAGGGAAGGGGTTTACGAGCAGTACTTC	CASREGVYEQYF
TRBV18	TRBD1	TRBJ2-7	TGTGCCAGCTCAACCCGGGACAGGGACGAGCAGTACTTC	CASSTRDRDEQYF
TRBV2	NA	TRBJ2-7	TGTGCCAGCAACCCGGGGTTCTACGAGCAGTACTTC	CASNPGFYEQYF
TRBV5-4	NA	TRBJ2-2	TGTGCCAGCAGCTTGCGGTCGGGGGCCCTCACCGGGGAGCTGTTTTTT	CASSLRSGALTGELFF
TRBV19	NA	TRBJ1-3	TGTGCCAGTAGTATAGGCGGGGACTTCATCTCTGGAAACACCATATATTTT	CASSIGGDFISGNTIYF
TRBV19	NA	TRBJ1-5	TGTGCCAGTACCCCCGGGGAGGCCAATCAGCCCCAGCATTTT	CASTPGEANQPQHF
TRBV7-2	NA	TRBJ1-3	TGTGCCAGCAGCTCCCCCCCAGGGGTCTCTGGAAACACCATATATTTT	CASSSPPGVSGNTIYF
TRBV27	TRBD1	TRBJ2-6	TGTGCCAGCACCCCGGGACAGGGGGTCCCTGGGGCCAACGTCCTGACTTTC	CASTPGQGVPGANVLTF
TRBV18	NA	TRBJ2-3	TGTGCCAGCTCACCGACGCGGGTTGACGCAGATACGCAGTATTTT	CASSPTRVDADTQYF
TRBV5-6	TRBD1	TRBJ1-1	TGTGCCAGCAGCTTACTGGACAGGGCGAACACTGAAGCTTTCTTT	CASSLLDRANTEAFF
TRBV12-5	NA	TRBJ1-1	TGTGCTAGTGGTTTGACAGGCAACACTGAAGCTTTCTTT	CASGLTGNTEAFF
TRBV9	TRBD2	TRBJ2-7	TGTGCCAGCAGCGTAGGCGGGGGGCCCTACGAGCAGTACTTC	CASSVGGGPYEQYF
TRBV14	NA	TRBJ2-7	TGTGCCAGCGCCTTGGGAACGAGGGAGCAGTACTTC	CASALGTREQYF
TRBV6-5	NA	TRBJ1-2	TGTGCCAGCATCGGCAGCCAGGGCTATGGCTACACCTTC	CASIGSQGYGYTF
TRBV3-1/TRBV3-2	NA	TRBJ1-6	TGTGCCAGCAGCGCCCGGGGGGGTAATTCACCCCTCCACTTT	CASSARGGNSPLHF
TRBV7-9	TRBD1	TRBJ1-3	TGTGCCAGCAGCTTGACCGGACAGGGCTCTGGAAACACCATATATTTT	CASSLTGQGSGNTIYF
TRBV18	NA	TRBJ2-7	TGTGCCAGCTCACCACCATGGGCCGGGGGCGGCGACGAGCAGTACTTC	CASSPPWAGGGDEQYF
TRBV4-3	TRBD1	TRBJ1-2	TGCGCCAGCAGCCCGCGGGACAGGACATGGGACTACACCTTC	CASSPRDRTWDYTF